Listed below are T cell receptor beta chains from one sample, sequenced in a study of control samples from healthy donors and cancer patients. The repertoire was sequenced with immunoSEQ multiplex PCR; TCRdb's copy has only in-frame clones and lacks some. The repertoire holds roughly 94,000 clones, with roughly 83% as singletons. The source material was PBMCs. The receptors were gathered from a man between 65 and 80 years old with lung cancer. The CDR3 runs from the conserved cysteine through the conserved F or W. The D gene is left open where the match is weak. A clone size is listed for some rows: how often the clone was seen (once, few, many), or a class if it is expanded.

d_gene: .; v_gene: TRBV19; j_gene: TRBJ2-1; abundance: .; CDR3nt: TGTGCCAGTAGTATCTCAGGCCAAAATGGCAATGAGCAGTTCTTC; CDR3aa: CASSISGQNGNEQFF
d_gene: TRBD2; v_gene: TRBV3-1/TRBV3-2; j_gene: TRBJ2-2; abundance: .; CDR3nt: TGTGCCAGCAGCCGCCTCGCTAGCGGGGGGGTTTTCACCGGGGAGCTGTTTTTT; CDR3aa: CASSRLASGGVFTGELFF
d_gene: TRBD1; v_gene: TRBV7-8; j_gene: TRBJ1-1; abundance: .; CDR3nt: TGTGCCAGCAGCTTATCGGACAGGGCGAACACTGAAGCTTTCTTT; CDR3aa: CASSLSDRANTEAFF
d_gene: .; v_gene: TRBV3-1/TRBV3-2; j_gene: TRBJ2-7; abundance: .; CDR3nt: TGTGCCAGCAGCCAAGGGGACCACGCCTACGAGCAGTACTTC; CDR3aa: CASSQGDHAYEQYF
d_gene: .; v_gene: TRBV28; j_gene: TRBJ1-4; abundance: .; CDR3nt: TGTGCCAGCAGTTTAAACTCGGTTAGGGAAAAACTGTTTTTT; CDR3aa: CASSLNSVREKLFF
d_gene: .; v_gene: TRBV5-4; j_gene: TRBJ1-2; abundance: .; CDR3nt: TGTGCCAGCAGCTTGGAAGGAAGACGAAACTATGGCTACACCTTC; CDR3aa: CASSLEGRRNYGYTF
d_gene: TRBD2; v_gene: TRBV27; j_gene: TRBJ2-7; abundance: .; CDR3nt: TGTGCCAGCAGTATTAGCGGGGGCTCTTCCTACGAGCAGTACTTC; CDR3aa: CASSISGGSSYEQYF
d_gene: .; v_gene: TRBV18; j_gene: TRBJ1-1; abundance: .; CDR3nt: TGTGCCAGCTCACCCGGCCCCGGGGAAGCTTTCTTT; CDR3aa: CASSPGPGEAFF
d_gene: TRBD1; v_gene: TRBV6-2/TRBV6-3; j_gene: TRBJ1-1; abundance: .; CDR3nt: TGTGCCAGCAGTCTCAGGGACAGGGGGATCGCTGAAGCTTTCTTT; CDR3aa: CASSLRDRGIAEAFF
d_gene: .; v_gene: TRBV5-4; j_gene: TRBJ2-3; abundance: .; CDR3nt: TGTGCCAGCAGCTTGATGGGACTTTCCCCGGATACGCAGTATTTT; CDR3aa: CASSLMGLSPDTQYF
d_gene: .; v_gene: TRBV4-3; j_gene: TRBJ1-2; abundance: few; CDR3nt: TGCGCCAGCAGCCAAGAACAGGGTTTTGGCTACACCTTC; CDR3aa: CASSQEQGFGYTF
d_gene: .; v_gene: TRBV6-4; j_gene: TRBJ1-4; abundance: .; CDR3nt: TGTGCCAGCAGTGACTCATTAGCCAGGAGGAATGAAAAACTGTTTTTT; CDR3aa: CASSDSLARRNEKLFF
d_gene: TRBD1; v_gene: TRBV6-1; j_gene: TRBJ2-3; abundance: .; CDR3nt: TGTGCCAGCAGTGGGTATGGACAGGGGGCCGGCACAGATACGCAGTATTTT; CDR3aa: CASSGYGQGAGTDTQYF
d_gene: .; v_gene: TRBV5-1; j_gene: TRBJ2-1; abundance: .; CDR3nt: TGCGCCAGCAGATTCGACAATGAGCAGTTCTTC; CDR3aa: CASRFDNEQFF
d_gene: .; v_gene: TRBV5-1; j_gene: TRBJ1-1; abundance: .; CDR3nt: TGCGCCAGCAGCTTGACCACTGAAGCTTTCTTT; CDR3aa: CASSLTTEAFF
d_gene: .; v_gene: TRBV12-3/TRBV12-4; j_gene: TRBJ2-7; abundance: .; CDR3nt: TGTGCCAGCAGTACACAGGGATTCGGCGAGCAGTACTTC; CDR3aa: CASSTQGFGEQYF
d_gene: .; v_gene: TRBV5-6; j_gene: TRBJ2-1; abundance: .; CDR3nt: TGTGCCAGCAGCTCGACGGGGTCCTACAATGAGCAGTTCTTC; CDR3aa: CASSSTGSYNEQFF
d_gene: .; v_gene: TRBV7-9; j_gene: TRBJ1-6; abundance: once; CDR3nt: TGTGCCAGCAGCTTGGTCAGGGGAACCCTAAATTCACCCCTCCACTTT; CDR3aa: CASSLVRGTLNSPLHF
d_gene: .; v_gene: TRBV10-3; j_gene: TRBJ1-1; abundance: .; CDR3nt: TGTGCCATCAGGGAGGGGGTTAACACTGAAGCTTTCTTT; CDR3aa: CAIREGVNTEAFF
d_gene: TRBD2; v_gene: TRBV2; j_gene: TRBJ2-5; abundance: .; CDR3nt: TGTGCCAGCAGTGAATTACTAGCGGGAAGCCTCGGGAAAGAGACCCAGTACTTC; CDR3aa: CASSELLAGSLGKETQYF
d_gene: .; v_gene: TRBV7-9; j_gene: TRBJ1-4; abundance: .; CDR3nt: TGTGCCAGCAGCTTTTGGTCCGGGGCAACTAATGAAAAACTGTTTTTT; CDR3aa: CASSFWSGATNEKLFF
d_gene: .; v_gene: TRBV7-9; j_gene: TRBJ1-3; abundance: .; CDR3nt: TGTGCCAGCAGCTTAGACTCCCTCAGGGGCGGGGACACCATATATTTT; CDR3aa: CASSLDSLRGGDTIYF
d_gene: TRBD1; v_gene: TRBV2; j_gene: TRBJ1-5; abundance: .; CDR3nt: TGTGCCAGCAGTGGGACAGGGGGCGATCAGCCCCAGCATTTT; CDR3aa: CASSGTGGDQPQHF
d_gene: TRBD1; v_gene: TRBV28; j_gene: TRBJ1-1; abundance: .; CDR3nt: TGTGCCAGCAGTCATACCCCAGGGGGGACTGAAGCTTTCTTT; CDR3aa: CASSHTPGGTEAFF
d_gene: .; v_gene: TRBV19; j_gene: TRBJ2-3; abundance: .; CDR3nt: TGTGCCAGTAGTATCGTGGGCACAGATACGCAGTATTTT; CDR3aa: CASSIVGTDTQYF
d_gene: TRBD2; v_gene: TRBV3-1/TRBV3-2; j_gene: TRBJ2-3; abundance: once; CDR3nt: TGTGCCAGCAGCCGACTAGCGGGGCAGACAGATACGCAGTATTTT; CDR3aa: CASSRLAGQTDTQYF
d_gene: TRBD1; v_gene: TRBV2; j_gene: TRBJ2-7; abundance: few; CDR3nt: TGTGCCACACAGACAGGGATAATCTACGAGCAGTACTTC; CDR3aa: CATQTGIIYEQYF
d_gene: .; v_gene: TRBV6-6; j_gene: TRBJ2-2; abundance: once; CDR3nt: TGTGCCAGCAGTCTAACAGGCGGGGAGCTGTTTTTT; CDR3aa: CASSLTGGELFF
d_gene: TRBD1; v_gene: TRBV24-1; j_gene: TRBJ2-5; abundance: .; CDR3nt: TGTGCCACCAGTGCCCCTGACAGGGGTCAAGAGACCCAGTACTTC; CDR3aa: CATSAPDRGQETQYF
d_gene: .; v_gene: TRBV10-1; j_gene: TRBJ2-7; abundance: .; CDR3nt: TGCGCCAGCAGTGAGTCGTCCGGGTACGAGCAGTACTTC; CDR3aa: CASSESSGYEQYF
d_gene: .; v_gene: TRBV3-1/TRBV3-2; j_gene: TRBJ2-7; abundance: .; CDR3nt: TGTGCCAGCAGCCAAGATTTAGGGCCGACCTACGAGCAGTACTTC; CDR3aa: CASSQDLGPTYEQYF
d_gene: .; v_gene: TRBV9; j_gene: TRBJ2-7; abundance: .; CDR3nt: TGTGCCAGCAGCGTAGCTGCAGCGAGCTACGAGCAGTACTTC; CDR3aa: CASSVAAASYEQYF
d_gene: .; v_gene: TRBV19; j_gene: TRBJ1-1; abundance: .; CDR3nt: TGTGCCAGTATCTCCGGGTCTTACTCGAACACTGAAGCTTTCTTT; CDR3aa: CASISGSYSNTEAFF
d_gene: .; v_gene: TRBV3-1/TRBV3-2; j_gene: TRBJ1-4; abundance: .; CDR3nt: TGTGCCAGCAGCCGCGAAAACAATGAAAAACTGTTTTTT; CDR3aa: CASSRENNEKLFF
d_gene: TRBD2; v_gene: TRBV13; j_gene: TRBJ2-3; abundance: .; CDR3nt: TGTGCCAGCAGCTTGAAAGCGGGGGACACAGATACGCAGTATTTT; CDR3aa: CASSLKAGDTDTQYF
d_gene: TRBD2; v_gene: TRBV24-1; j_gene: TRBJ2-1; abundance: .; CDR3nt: TGTGCCACCAGTGATTTTGGTAGCGGGGGGGTGTTGAGTGAGCAGTTCTTC; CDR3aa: CATSDFGSGGVLSEQFF
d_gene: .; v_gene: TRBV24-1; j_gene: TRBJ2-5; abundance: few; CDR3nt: TGTGCCACCAGTGATCCTACAGGGGAGGGTCGAGAGACCCAGTACTTC; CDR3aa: CATSDPTGEGRETQYF
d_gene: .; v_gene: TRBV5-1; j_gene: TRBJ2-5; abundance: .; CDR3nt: TGCGCCAGCAGCTTGGCACAAGAGACCCAGTACTTC; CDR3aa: CASSLAQETQYF
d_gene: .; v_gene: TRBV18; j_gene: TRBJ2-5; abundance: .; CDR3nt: TGTGCCAGCTCACCACTACACAGGGGCGGGGGTGAGACCCAGTACTTC; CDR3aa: CASSPLHRGGGETQYF
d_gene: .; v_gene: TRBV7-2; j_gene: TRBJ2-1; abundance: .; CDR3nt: TGTGCCAGCAGCTTAGGGTCCTTCTCCTACAATGAGCAGTTCTTC; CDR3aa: CASSLGSFSYNEQFF
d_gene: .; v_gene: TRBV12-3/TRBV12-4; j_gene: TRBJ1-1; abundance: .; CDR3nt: TGTGCCAGCAGCCTCCGGGGGCCTCCCGCTTTCTTT; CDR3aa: CASSLRGPPAFF